This T cell receptor beta chain was retrieved from a study of blood T cell repertoires in COVID-19. Turning to the study itself: COVID-19 samples from acute and convalescent phases originated in the United States, Italy and Spain. Sample material is recorded as cDNA or gDNA derived from T cells, B-cell-depleted T cells, or PBMCs.

Details on this clone: Other DNA sequences in the sample encode the same CDR3.

The data were produced by immunoSEQ multiplex PCR, yet TCRdb's version contains in-frame clones alone and is incomplete. This table holds about 70,000 clones, 82% found once. This CDR3 has 15 residues. The V segment lost 3 bases and the J segment 1 base; nucleotides outside the gene matches: 3. Germline assignment: CDR1 SGDLS and CDR2 YYNGEE. V gene TRBV9 combines with J gene TRBJ2-2; 7 bases match TRBD1. This TCR was recovered from a woman aged 55-69 years with acute or convalescent COVID-19. Specimen: peripheral blood. CDR3 nucleotides: TGTGCCAGCAGCGCGGGGACAGTGAACACCGGGGAGCTGTTTTTT. Translating gives CASSAGTVNTGELFF.